One and the same sample provided the 9 T cell receptor beta chains below, sequenced in a study of control samples from healthy donors and cancer patients. Method: immunoSEQ multiplex PCR; TCRdb's copy keeps in-frame clones and lacks some. Of 150,000 to 200,000 clones detected, 91% appear once; the ten largest clones hold approximately 1.5%. Sequencing input: blood. The source is a woman aged 25 to 39 in good health.

This clone was counted only a few times. This CDR3 is CASRQQGTGELFF. The CDR3 DNA sequence: TGCGCCAGCAGACAACAGGGCACCGGGGAGCTGTTTTTT. The chain joins TRBV5-1 to TRBJ2-2; D possibly corresponds to TRBD1 (6 bases). This CDR3 has 13 residues. Germline-derived CDR1 and CDR2 are SGHRS and YFSETQ. V was shortened by 5 bases and J by 4 bases, with 9 bases between the two germline ends.

The J gene is TRBJ2-1, the V gene TRBV13; D is unclear. This CDR3 spans 15 amino acids. Germline CDR1 is PRHDT and CDR2 is FYEKMQ (reference sequence). V was trimmed by 2 bases and J by 0 bases, leaving 8 bases between them. DNA of the CDR3: TGTGCCAGCAGCTTACCGGACCCCTCCTACAATGAGCAGTTCTTC. It yields the protein CASSLPDPSYNEQFF.

In the case of this clone: Different DNA sequences within this sample yield the same CDR3. V gene TRBV5-4 combines with J gene TRBJ2-5; D could derive from TRBD1 or TRBD2 (5 bases each). The germline gives CDR1 SGHNT, CDR2 YYREEE (reference sequence). The CDR3 covers 13 residues. The V and J ends lost 1 base and 5 bases respectively, with 9 bases between them. CDR3 in DNA: TGTGCCAGCAGCTTGCAGGGCGGGGAGACCCAGTACTTC. Protein sequence: CASSLQGGETQYF.

The chain links TRBV24-1 to TRBJ1-3; 7 bases are a match to TRBD1. The germline V gene encodes CDR1 KGHDR and CDR2 SFDVKD. V shed 6 bases and J 0 bases; nucleotides not matched to a gene: 4. The CDR3 sequence is 15 residues long. The CDR3 spells CATSPGQFSGNTIYF. The CDR3 DNA reads TGTGCCACCAGTCCGGGACAGTTCTCTGGAAACACCATATATTTT.

In this sample, this clone turned up a few times. V usage is TRBV18 and J usage is TRBJ1-3; perhaps TRBD1 as D (5 bases). The germline CDR1 and CDR2 sequences are KGHSH and LQKENI. The germline V and J ends were trimmed by 3 bases and 0 bases, with 9 bases remaining between them. CDR3 length equals 15 residues. The CDR3 region has the DNA TGTGCCAGCTCACCCATCCAGGGCTCTGGAAACACCATATATTTT. It yields the protein CASSPIQGSGNTIYF.

The chain combines TRBV6-6 with TRBJ2-7; 7 nucleotides align to TRBD1. Trimming cost V 7 bases and J 4 bases; bases outside gene matches: 10. The CDR3 runs 14 residues. Germline lookup yields CDR1 MNHNY and CDR2 SVGAGI (reference sequence). Written as DNA, the CDR3 is TGTGCCAGCACCCGACAGGGTAGTAGTTACGAGCAGTACTTC. Protein sequence: CASTRQGSSYEQYF.

This clone has only one observation. V and J are TRBV6-5 and TRBJ1-2, with D unclear. Trimming removed 8 bases from V and 0 bases from J, with 4 bases in between. The CDR3 is made up of 11 amino acids. Germline V gene sequence: CDR1 MNHEY, CDR2 SVGAGI. CDR3 in amino acids: CASPANYGYTF. The CDR3, as DNA: TGTGCCAGCCCAGCTAACTATGGCTACACCTTC.

The table lists this clone with a few counts. The V gene is TRBV7-6, the J gene TRBJ2-1, with TRBD2 matching over 11 bases. The CDR3 totals 17 residues. With 0 bases clipped from V and 3 bases from J, the junction kept 4 bases outside the gene matches. The germline V gene encodes CDR1 SGHVS and CDR2 FNYEAQ. CDR3: CASSLASGRAYYNEQFF. The CDR3 bases are TGTGCCAGCAGCTTAGCTAGCGGGAGGGCCTACTACAATGAGCAGTTCTTC. Full variable domain (rest looked up from reference TRBV7-6 and TRBJ2-1): GAGVSQSPRYKVTKRGQDVALRCDPISGHVSLYWYRQALGQGPEFLTYFNYEAQQDKSGLPNDRFSAERPEGSISTLTIQRTEQRDSAMYRCASSLASGRAYYNEQFFGPGTRLTVL.

In its sample, this clone was seen once. The chain's CDR3 is CASSVDRDYGYTF. The CDR3 DNA reads TGTGCCAGTAGTGTGGACAGGGACTATGGCTACACCTTC. The chain combines TRBV19 with TRBJ1-2, with 8 bases that match TRBD1. V was pared by 5 bases and J by 3 bases, with 2 bases of the junction left unmatched. Germline CDR1 is LNHDA and CDR2 is SQIVND (reference sequence). The CDR3 extends over 13 amino acids.